A selection of T cell receptor beta chains follows, all from one sample in a study of blood T cell repertoires in COVID-19. Sequenced by immunoSEQ multiplex PCR; TCRdb stores in-frame clones only, minus some. The data show 200,000 to 250,000 clones, over 80% seen once. Sequencing used peripheral blood. These TCRs come from a woman in her twenties or thirties with COVID-19, enrolled during active disease. CDR3s include the opening cysteine and the closing phenylalanine or tryptophan. The D gene is left open where the match is weak. Some rows mark clone size as missing; the rest say once, few, many or name a class of expanded clone.

J gene | V gene | clone size | D gene | CDR3 protein | CDR3 DNA
TRBJ1-5 | TRBV6-1 | NA | NA | CASSEWASANQPQHF | TGTGCCAGCAGTGAATGGGCCAGTGCCAATCAGCCCCAGCATTTT
TRBJ1-3 | TRBV5-1 | NA | NA | CASSEGSGNTIYF | TGCGCCAGCTCCGAGGGTTCTGGAAACACCATATATTTT
TRBJ1-4 | TRBV19 | once | NA | CASSIDLGRVKLFF | TGTGCCAGTAGTATAGATCTCGGTCGGGTAAAACTGTTTTTT
TRBJ2-2 | TRBV9 | NA | NA | CASSVEGLNTGELFF | TGTGCCAGCAGCGTTGAAGGACTAAACACCGGGGAGCTGTTTTTT
TRBJ1-4 | TRBV4-3 | NA | NA | CASSQDRKGLSEKLFF | TGCGCCAGCAGCCAAGACCGTAAGGGACTCAGTGAAAAACTGTTTTTT
TRBJ2-7 | TRBV6-5 | NA | NA | CASTRPGQGGEQYF | TGTGCCAGCACCCGACCGGGACAAGGTGGGGAGCAGTACTTC
TRBJ2-7 | TRBV27 | NA | TRBD1 | CASKAGTGTYEQYF | TGTGCCAGCAAAGCCGGGACAGGGACCTACGAGCAGTACTTC
TRBJ2-3 | TRBV19 | NA | TRBD2 | CASRAGGGPDTQYF | TGTGCCAGTCGAGCGGGAGGAGGTCCAGATACGCAGTATTTT
TRBJ2-7 | TRBV6-2/TRBV6-3 | NA | NA | CASSYSSSYEQYF | TGTGCCAGCAGTTACTCGAGCTCCTACGAGCAGTACTTC
TRBJ1-1 | TRBV5-6 | NA | TRBD1 | CASSLLYPDRGGEAFF | TGTGCCAGCAGCTTATTATACCCCGACAGGGGTGGTGAAGCTTTCTTT
TRBJ2-7 | TRBV30 | NA | TRBD2 | CAWREKRLAVYEQYF | TGTGCCTGGAGGGAAAAACGACTAGCGGTGTACGAGCAGTACTTC
TRBJ2-5 | TRBV5-4 | NA | NA | CASSLRLEETQYF | TGTGCCAGCAGCTTGCGACTAGAGGAGACCCAGTACTTC
TRBJ2-1 | TRBV5-1 | once | TRBD2 | CASRASGNEQFF | TGCGCCAGCCGGGCTAGCGGCAATGAGCAGTTCTTC
TRBJ2-1 | TRBV5-1 | NA | TRBD2 | CASSPGLAASYNEQFF | TGCGCCAGCAGCCCCGGACTAGCGGCCTCCTACAATGAGCAGTTCTTC
TRBJ2-6 | TRBV2 | NA | NA | CASVAGAHSGANVLTF | TGTGCCAGCGTGGCAGGGGCCCACTCTGGGGCCAACGTCCTGACTTTC
TRBJ2-2 | TRBV4-1 | NA | NA | CASSQANSADGELFF | TGCGCCAGCAGCCAAGCTAACAGTGCTGACGGGGAGCTGTTTTTT